These T cell receptor beta chains were read from a single sample in a study of T cell repertoires in ileal Crohn's disease. Clones were read by immunoSEQ multiplex PCR, and TCRdb kept only the in-frame ones, dropping some. The sample has 6,800 or so clones; more than 60% are singletons. The sequenced material came from ileal tissue. The receptors originated from an adult with Crohn's disease. CDR3s include the opening cysteine and the closing phenylalanine or tryptophan. Fields, in order: D gene, J gene, V gene, clone size, CDR3 protein, CDR3 DNA. A D gene is named only where the DNA matches it firmly. Only some rows state a clone size, as once, few, many or a class for expanded clones.

TRBD2,TRBJ2-1,TRBV5-8,NA,CASSLVPAGAPYNEQFF,TGTGCCAGCAGCTTGGTTCCAGCGGGGGCCCCCTACAATGAGCAGTTCTTC
NA,TRBJ1-3,TRBV6-1,once,CASSERRGAGNTIYF,TGTGCCAGCAGTGAACGGAGGGGCGCTGGAAACACCATATATTTT
TRBD1,TRBJ1-5,TRBV5-6,NA,CASSLGDRVNQPQHF,TGTGCCAGCAGCTTGGGGGACAGGGTAAATCAGCCCCAGCATTTT
NA,TRBJ1-5,TRBV30,NA,CAWAGDSNQPQHF,TGTGCCTGGGCAGGGGATAGCAATCAGCCCCAGCATTTT
NA,TRBJ1-4,TRBV2,NA,CASSEALLGFNEKLFF,TGTGCCAGCAGTGAAGCGCTTCTAGGATTTAATGAAAAACTGTTTTTT
NA,TRBJ2-7,TRBV7-9,NA,CASSAQGTTPEQYF,TGTGCCAGCAGCGCCCAGGGCACCACTCCCGAGCAGTACTTC
NA,TRBJ1-1,TRBV5-1,NA,CASSPRGRTNTEAFF,TGCGCCAGCAGCCCCAGGGGAAGGACGAACACTGAAGCTTTCTTT
NA,TRBJ1-2,TRBV7-9,NA,CASSPAVVMGPNYGYTF,TGTGCCAGCAGCCCCGCGGTAGTCATGGGGCCTAACTATGGCTACACCTTC
TRBD2,TRBJ2-1,TRBV10-2,NA,CASSDPLTSGRVLSYNEQFF,TGCGCCAGCAGTGACCCGCTTACTAGCGGGAGGGTGTTATCCTACAATGAGCAGTTCTTC
NA,TRBJ1-1,TRBV6-1,NA,CASSETPTEAFF,TGTGCCAGCAGTGAAACTCCCACTGAAGCTTTCTTT
NA,TRBJ2-7,TRBV13,NA,CASSLSSEQYF,TGTGCCAGCAGCTTAAGCTCCGAGCAGTACTTC
TRBD2,TRBJ2-7,TRBV6-6,NA,CASSRLAGGSYEQYF,TGTGCCAGCAGCCGACTAGCGGGGGGCTCCTACGAGCAGTACTTC
TRBD2,TRBJ2-1,TRBV7-3,NA,CASSFELAGGVAFF,TGTGCCAGCAGCTTTGAACTAGCGGGGGGGGTGGCGTTCTTC
TRBD1,TRBJ1-1,TRBV6-5,NA,CASSSPDRGGAEAFF,TGTGCCAGCAGTTCCCCTGACAGGGGTGGGGCTGAAGCTTTCTTT
NA,TRBJ1-1,TRBV6-1,NA,CASTQFQGNTEAFF,TGTGCCAGCACCCAATTCCAGGGGAACACTGAAGCTTTCTTT
NA,TRBJ2-7,TRBV7-9,NA,CASSGLEQYF,TGTGCCAGCAGCGGCCTCGAGCAGTACTTC
NA,TRBJ2-5,TRBV7-9,once,CASSLATARETQYF,TGTGCCAGCAGCTTAGCGACAGCCCGGGAGACCCAGTACTTC
NA,TRBJ1-2,TRBV5-1,NA,CASSLDRADYGYTF,TGCGCCAGCAGCTTGGACAGGGCTGACTATGGCTACACCTTC
NA,TRBJ1-2,TRBV4-1,few,CASSQGLLTKIDGYTF,TGCGCCAGCAGCCAGGGACTCCTTACAAAAATCGATGGCTACACCTTC
NA,TRBJ1-1,TRBV29-1,NA,CSVARQLGSNTEAFF,TGCAGCGTTGCCCGACAATTGGGTTCGAACACTGAAGCTTTCTTT
TRBD1,TRBJ1-4,TRBV6-1,large,CASSGQGWEKLFF,TGTGCCAGCAGTGGACAGGGTTGGGAAAAACTGTTTTTT
TRBD2,TRBJ2-1,TRBV28,NA,CASSLPVTSGTDEQFF,TGTGCCAGCAGTTTACCGGTGACTAGCGGGACGGATGAGCAGTTCTTC
NA,TRBJ2-7,TRBV5-1,NA,CASSFYGGAYEQYF,TGCGCCAGCAGCTTTTACGGCGGGGCCTACGAGCAGTACTTC
NA,TRBJ2-5,TRBV27,few,CASTRYPGGAQETQYF,TGTGCCAGCACCCGATACCCGGGCGGGGCCCAAGAGACCCAGTACTTC
NA,TRBJ1-1,TRBV9,few,CASSVHERNTEAFF,TGTGCCAGCAGCGTTCACGAGAGAAACACTGAAGCTTTCTTT
NA,TRBJ1-3,TRBV2,NA,CASREERMGNTIYF,TGTGCCAGCAGGGAGGAAAGGATGGGAAACACCATATATTTT
NA,TRBJ2-1,TRBV7-2,NA,CASSLTGERNEQFF,TGTGCCAGCAGCTTGACGGGAGAAAGAAATGAGCAGTTCTTC
TRBD1,TRBJ1-2,TRBV5-1,few,CASSGNTGAYGYTF,TGCGCCAGCAGCGGGAATACAGGGGCCTATGGCTACACCTTC
NA,TRBJ1-1,TRBV7-2,NA,CASSLGGRGTEAFF,TGTGCCAGCAGCTTAGGGGGCAGGGGCACTGAAGCTTTCTTT
TRBD1,TRBJ1-2,TRBV6-6,NA,CASSLGQGGRNYGYTF,TGTGCCAGCAGCCTCGGACAGGGTGGGCGAAACTATGGCTACACCTTC
NA,TRBJ1-4,TRBV6-6,NA,CASRDGGTNEKLFF,TGTGCCAGCAGAGACGGGGGGACTAATGAAAAACTGTTTTTT
NA,TRBJ1-3,TRBV11-2,NA,CASSQGTVAGNTIYF,TGTGCCAGCAGCCAGGGGACGGTGGCTGGAAACACCATATATTTT
NA,TRBJ1-2,TRBV6-1,NA,CASSEVRYGYGYTF,TGTGCCAGCAGTGAGGTGCGGTACGGCTATGGCTACACCTTC
TRBD1,TRBJ2-5,TRBV18,NA,CASSQSTGEETQYF,TGTGCCAGCTCACAGTCGACAGGGGAAGAGACCCAGTACTTC
NA,TRBJ2-7,TRBV18,NA,CASSLTEGGEQYF,TGTGCCAGCTCACTCACGGAGGGTGGCGAGCAGTACTTC
TRBD1,TRBJ1-2,TRBV29-1,NA,CSVPSGQYNYGYTF,TGCAGCGTACCATCGGGACAGTATAACTATGGCTACACCTTC
NA,TRBJ2-7,TRBV4-3,NA,CASSQELAANEQYF,TGCGCCAGCAGCCAAGAACTGGCAGCGAACGAGCAGTACTTC
TRBD2,TRBJ2-1,TRBV5-4,NA,CASSRGGINNEQFF,TGTGCCAGCAGCCGCGGGGGGATCAACAATGAGCAGTTCTTC
NA,TRBJ2-1,TRBV9,NA,CASSVQENNEQFF,TGTGCCAGCAGCGTACAGGAAAACAATGAGCAGTTCTTC
TRBD2,TRBJ2-7,TRBV6-6,few,CASSFPSGSYEQYF,TGTGCCAGCAGTTTTCCTAGCGGCTCCTACGAGCAGTACTTC
NA,TRBJ1-6,TRBV5-8,NA,CASSLRSGGNSPLHF,TGTGCCAGCAGCTTGAGGTCCGGGGGTAATTCACCCCTCCACTTT
NA,TRBJ2-7,TRBV29-1,few,CSARRDSSSYEQYF,TGCAGCGCAAGACGGGACTCCAGCTCCTACGAGCAGTACTTC
TRBD1,TRBJ1-1,TRBV13,NA,CASSYRTGNTEAFF,TGTGCCAGCAGCTACAGGACAGGGAACACTGAAGCTTTCTTT